These T cell receptor beta chains were read from a single sample in a study of patients with pleural tuberculosis. TCRdb re-called the reads with MiXCR, one entry per CDR3 protein. The repertoire includes 45,000 to 60,000 distinct CDR3 sequences, approximately 7.5% of them detected once, and 15% to 20% sits in the top ten. The receptors derive from a human donor with pleural tuberculosis. CDR3s include the opening cysteine and the closing phenylalanine or tryptophan. The D gene is left open where the match is weak. The size field is filled for only some rows; it gives once, few, many or a size class.

d_call	v_call	j_call	clone_size	cdr3_length	cdr3_aa	cdr3_nt
TRBD2	TRBV28	TRBJ2-7	many	14	CASSGSSGPYEQYF	TGTGCCAGCAGTGGTTCTAGCGGCCCCTACGAGCAGTACTTC
-	TRBV10-2	TRBJ2-5	many	13	CASSRDNQETQYF	TGCGCCAGCAGTAGAGACAACCAAGAGACCCAGTACTTC
-	TRBV4-3	TRBJ2-2	-	13	CASSLYPTGELFF	TGCGCCAGCAGCCTGTACCCCACCGGGGAGCTGTTTTTT
-	TRBV2	TRBJ2-1	many	15	CASSERSPGHNEQFF	TGTGCCAGCAGTGAAAGGTCCCCCGGGCACAATGAGCAGTTCTTC
-	TRBV28	TRBJ1-5	many	15	CASSGLARVDQPQHF	TGTGCCAGCAGCGGCCTGGCCAGGGTGGATCAGCCCCAGCATTTT
TRBD2	TRBV20-1	TRBJ2-1	many	15	CSADPVAGGFDEQFF	TGCAGTGCTGACCCGGTAGCGGGAGGATTCGATGAGCAGTTCTTC
TRBD2	TRBV28	TRBJ2-5	-	16	CASSLPTSGKRETQYF	TGTGCCAGCAGTTTACCTACTAGCGGGAAGAGAGAGACCCAGTACTTC
TRBD2	TRBV28	TRBJ2-7	-	15	CASSFSGAGRNEQYF	TGTGCCAGCAGTTTTAGCGGGGCAGGGCGGAACGAGCAGTACTTC
-	TRBV15	TRBJ2-2	many	14	CATSRADQVGELFF	TGTGCCACCAGCAGAGCTGATCAGGTCGGGGAGCTGTTTTTT
TRBD2	TRBV10-3	TRBJ2-4	many	13	CATEAGGKNIQYF	TGTGCCACCGAGGCGGGGGGCAAAAACATTCAGTACTTC
-	TRBV27	TRBJ2-3	many	12	CASSFGSSTQYF	TGTGCCAGCAGTTTCGGGAGTAGTACGCAGTATTTT
-	TRBV3-1	TRBJ1-1	few	13	CASSQGSGTEAFF	TGTGCCAGCAGCCAAGGGAGCGGGACTGAAGCTTTCTTT
-	TRBV11-1	TRBJ1-4	many	15	CASSSTERFNEKLFF	TGTGCCAGCAGCTCGACGGAGCGGTTTAATGAAAAACTGTTTTTT
-	TRBV12-3/TRBV12-4	TRBJ1-1	many	14	CASSFPGSGTEAFF	TGTGCCAGCAGTTTTCCCGGGTCGGGCACTGAAGCTTTCTTT
-	TRBV27	TRBJ2-1	many	16	CASSSSKDYIYNEQFF	TGTGCCAGCAGTTCGTCGAAGGACTACATATACAATGAGCAGTTCTTC
-	TRBV11-2	TRBJ1-2	many	15	CASSSSGNSNYGYTF	TGTGCCAGCAGTTCCTCGGGAAACTCTAACTATGGCTACACCTTC
-	TRBV24-1	TRBJ2-5	many	14	CATSDPRHGLTQYF	TGTGCCACCAGTGACCCTCGCCACGGATTGACCCAGTACTTC
TRBD2	TRBV2	TRBJ2-7	many	13	CAVGTSGEGEQYF	TGTGCCGTAGGGACTAGCGGGGAAGGGGAGCAGTACTTC
-	TRBV27	TRBJ2-5	many	16	CASSLSPGGRRETQYF	TGTGCCAGCAGTTTATCTCCCGGGGGAAGAAGGGAGACCCAGTACTTC
-	TRBV27	TRBJ2-1	many	14	CASSFGGARNEQFF	TGTGCCAGCAGTTTTGGAGGGGCCCGCAATGAGCAGTTCTTC
-	TRBV18	TRBJ1-1	many	16	CASSPFPVGENTEAFF	TGTGCCAGCTCACCATTTCCTGTGGGCGAGAACACTGAAGCTTTCTTT
TRBD1	TRBV5-1	TRBJ1-1	-	13	CASSLGQGERGFF	TGCGCCAGCAGCCTGGGACAGGGGGAACGAGGTTTCTTT
TRBD1	TRBV12-3/TRBV12-4	TRBJ1-4	-	15	CASSFGQGGNEKLFF	TGTGCCAGCAGTTTCGGACAGGGGGGTAATGAAAAACTGTTTTTT
-	TRBV11-1	TRBJ1-1	many	14	CASSSIRGGTEAFF	TGTGCCAGCAGTTCAATCAGGGGAGGAACTGAAGCTTTCTTT